A selection of T cell receptor beta chains follows, all from one sample in a study of cytomegalovirus exposure and HLA in healthy donors. Generated by immunoSEQ multiplex PCR, the TCRdb table keeps only in-frame clones and is missing some. With roughly 120,000 clones in the sample, the ten largest clones hold 2.5% to 3%. The sequenced material came from PBMCs. Source of these receptors: a man younger than 40 in good health and CMV-seronegative. Each CDR3 is given with its conserved first and last residue. Each record gives: V gene, J gene, D gene, CDR3 protein, CDR3 DNA. D genes are given only for firm matches.

v_gene: TRBV7-9
j_gene: TRBJ1-4
d_gene: .
CDR3aa: CASSLPRFREARNEKLFF
CDR3nt: TGTGCCAGCAGCCTACCCAGGTTTCGGGAAGCGAGAAATGAAAAACTGTTTTTT

v_gene: TRBV7-3
j_gene: TRBJ2-5
d_gene: TRBD2
CDR3aa: CASSPVGSGIQETQYF
CDR3nt: TGTGCCAGCAGCCCGGTGGGTAGCGGGATCCAAGAGACCCAGTACTTC

v_gene: TRBV4-1
j_gene: TRBJ1-1
d_gene: TRBD1
CDR3aa: CASSQIQGVKTEAFF
CDR3nt: TGCGCCAGCAGCCAAATTCAGGGGGTGAAAACTGAAGCTTTCTTT

v_gene: TRBV5-6
j_gene: TRBJ2-7
d_gene: .
CDR3aa: CASSLDTGPSYEQYF
CDR3nt: TGTGCCAGCAGCTTGGACACAGGTCCTTCCTACGAGCAGTACTTC

v_gene: TRBV29-1
j_gene: TRBJ2-7
d_gene: TRBD1
CDR3aa: CSGGRDRGYEQYF
CDR3nt: TGCAGCGGGGGCCGGGACAGGGGCTACGAGCAGTACTTC

v_gene: TRBV2
j_gene: TRBJ2-5
d_gene: .
CDR3aa: CASPTGTGEQYF
CDR3nt: TGTGCCAGCCCGACAGGGACGGGAGAGCAGTACTTC

v_gene: TRBV28
j_gene: TRBJ2-7
d_gene: .
CDR3aa: CASSPSEHTYEQYF
CDR3nt: TGTGCCAGCAGCCCATCCGAACATACCTACGAGCAGTACTTC

v_gene: TRBV7-2
j_gene: TRBJ2-1
d_gene: TRBD2
CDR3aa: CASSLGLAAYNKQFF
CDR3nt: TGTGCCAGCAGCCTCGGACTAGCGGCCTACAATAAGCAGTTCTTC

v_gene: TRBV15
j_gene: TRBJ2-3
d_gene: .
CDR3aa: CATHSGDTQYF
CDR3nt: TGTGCCACCCACTCGGGGGATACGCAGTATTTT

v_gene: TRBV5-6
j_gene: TRBJ2-1
d_gene: TRBD1
CDR3aa: CASSLVSRDRLFF
CDR3nt: TGTGCCAGCAGTTTGGTGAGCCGGGACAGACTGTTCTTC

v_gene: TRBV10-1
j_gene: TRBJ1-1
d_gene: TRBD1
CDR3aa: CASIGTGQGVADTEAFF
CDR3nt: TGCGCCAGCATTGGGACCGGACAGGGGGTCGCGGACACTGAAGCTTTCTTT

v_gene: TRBV27
j_gene: TRBJ2-3
d_gene: TRBD2
CDR3aa: CASSSRTSGIGDTQYF
CDR3nt: TGTGCCAGCAGTTCCAGGACTAGCGGGATAGGAGATACGCAGTATTTT

v_gene: TRBV4-3
j_gene: TRBJ2-7
d_gene: .
CDR3aa: CASSQDTRLVLYEQYF
CDR3nt: TGCGCCAGCAGCCAAGATACGAGACTAGTCCTGTACGAGCAGTACTTC

v_gene: TRBV4-2
j_gene: TRBJ2-1
d_gene: .
CDR3aa: CASSQDAGMVTGQFF
CDR3nt: TGTGCCAGCAGCCAAGATGCGGGGATGGTTACCGGGCAGTTCTTC

v_gene: TRBV5-1
j_gene: TRBJ2-5
d_gene: TRBD2
CDR3aa: CASSFGTSGSMGQETQYF
CDR3nt: TGCGCCAGCAGCTTCGGGACTAGCGGGAGTATGGGCCAAGAGACCCAGTACTTC

v_gene: TRBV30
j_gene: TRBJ2-7
d_gene: TRBD2
CDR3aa: CACLPSGRYEQYF
CDR3nt: TGCGCCTGTCTCCCTAGCGGGAGGTACGAGCAGTACTTC

v_gene: TRBV4-1
j_gene: TRBJ2-3
d_gene: .
CDR3aa: CASSLPPSVLGRKGTDTQYF
CDR3nt: TGCGCCAGCAGCCTCCCCCCATCGGTGTTGGGGCGTAAGGGCACAGATACGCAGTATTTT

v_gene: TRBV13
j_gene: TRBJ2-5
d_gene: TRBD1
CDR3aa: CASSSNRDRDKETQYF
CDR3nt: TGTGCCAGCAGCTCCAACCGGGACAGGGATAAGGAGACCCAATACTTC